This T cell receptor beta chain was obtained from a study of cytomegalovirus exposure and HLA in healthy donors. Whole-study findings and limits: Reported results showed that the classifier diagnosed cytomegalovirus status with high specificity and sensitivity. The productive fraction for most TCR beta V segments was about 87% or about 30% in an earlier analysis. A missense variant in DCLRE1C was later tied to TCR beta V- and J-gene trimming.

PCR primers comprised 60 Vbeta and 13 Jbeta primers. TCRdb's table, derived via immunoSEQ multiplex PCR, lists solely in-frame clones and lacks some. The sample has roughly 100,000 clones, roughly three fifths seen once. Points on this clone: The antigen is unknown.

The CDR3 consists of 14 residues. The germline CDR1 and CDR2 sequences are SGHRS and YFSETQ. V shed 2 bases and J 4 bases; nucleotides not matched to a gene: 6. All donors participated as healthy donors of bone marrow. This rearrangement joins TRBV5-1 to TRBJ2-7; 7 nucleotides align to TRBD1. The material sequenced was PBMCs. This receptor was obtained from a man aged 55-75 years in good health and CMV-seronegative. The CDR3 nucleotides read TGCGCCAGCAGCTTTCAGGGGGTTGAGTACGAGCAGTACTTC. It yields the protein CASSFQGVEYEQYF.